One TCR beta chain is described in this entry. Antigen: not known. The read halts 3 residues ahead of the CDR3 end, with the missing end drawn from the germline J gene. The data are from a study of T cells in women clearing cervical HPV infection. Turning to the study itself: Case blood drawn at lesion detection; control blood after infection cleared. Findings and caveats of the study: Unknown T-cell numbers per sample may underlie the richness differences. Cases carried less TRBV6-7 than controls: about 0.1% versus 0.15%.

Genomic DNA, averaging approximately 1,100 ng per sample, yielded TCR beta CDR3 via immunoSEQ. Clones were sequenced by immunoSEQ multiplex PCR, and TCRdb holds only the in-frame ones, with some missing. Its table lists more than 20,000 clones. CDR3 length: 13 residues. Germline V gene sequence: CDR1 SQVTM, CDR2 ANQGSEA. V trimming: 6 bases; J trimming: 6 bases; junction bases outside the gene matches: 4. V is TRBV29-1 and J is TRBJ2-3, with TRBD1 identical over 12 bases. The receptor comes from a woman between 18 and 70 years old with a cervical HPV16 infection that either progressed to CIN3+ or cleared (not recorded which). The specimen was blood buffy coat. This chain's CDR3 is CSVGTGGVDTQYF. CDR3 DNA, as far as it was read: TGCAGCGTGGGGACAGGGGGCGTCGATACG.